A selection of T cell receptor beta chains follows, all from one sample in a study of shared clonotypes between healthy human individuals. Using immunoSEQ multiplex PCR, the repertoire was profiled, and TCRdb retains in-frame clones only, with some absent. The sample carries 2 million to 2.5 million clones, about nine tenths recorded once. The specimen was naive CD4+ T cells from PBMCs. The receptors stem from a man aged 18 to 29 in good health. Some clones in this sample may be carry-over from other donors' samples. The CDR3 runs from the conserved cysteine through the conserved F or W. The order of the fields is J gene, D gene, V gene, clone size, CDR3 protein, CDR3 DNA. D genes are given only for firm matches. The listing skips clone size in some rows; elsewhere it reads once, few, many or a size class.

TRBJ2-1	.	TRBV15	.	CATSRDEGDEQFF	TGTGCCACCAGCAGAGATGAGGGGGATGAGCAGTTCTTC
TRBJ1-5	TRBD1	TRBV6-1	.	CASRVDRGNNQPQHF	TGTGCCAGCAGGGTTGACAGGGGCAACAATCAGCCCCAGCATTTT
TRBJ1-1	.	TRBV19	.	CASSIPGLNTEAFF	TGTGCCAGTAGTATACCAGGCCTGAACACTGAAGCTTTCTTT
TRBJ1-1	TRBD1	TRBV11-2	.	CASSPWVRADRANTEAFF	TGTGCCAGCAGCCCCTGGGTCAGGGCGGACAGGGCGAACACTGAAGCTTTCTTT
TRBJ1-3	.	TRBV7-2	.	CASSLAISGSGNTIYF	TGTGCCAGCAGCTTAGCGATCTCCGGGTCGGGAAACACCATATATTTT
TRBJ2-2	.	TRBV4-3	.	CASSQEGVGFRTGELFF	TGCGCCAGCAGCCAAGAAGGGGTGGGGTTCCGCACCGGGGAGCTGTTTTTT
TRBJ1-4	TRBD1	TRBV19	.	CASRTDRNDEKLFF	TGTGCCAGTAGAACGGACAGGAACGATGAAAAACTGTTTTTT
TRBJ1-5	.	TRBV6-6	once	CASSRGVQPQHF	TGTGCCAGCAGCAGGGGTGTACAGCCCCAGCATTTT
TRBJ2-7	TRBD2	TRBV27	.	CASSEPNSGRGLGGEQYF	TGTGCCAGCAGTGAACCCAACAGCGGGAGGGGGCTTGGGGGAGAGCAGTACTTC
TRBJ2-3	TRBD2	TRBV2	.	CASSDGRLAGTDTQYF	TGTGCCAGCAGTGACGGCCGTCTAGCGGGCACAGATACGCAGTATTTT
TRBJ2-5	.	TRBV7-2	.	CASSLYRFGETQYF	TGTGCCAGCAGCTTATACAGATTCGGAGAGACCCAGTACTTC
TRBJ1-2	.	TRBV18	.	CASSPRGDPGYTF	TGTGCCAGCTCACCACGAGGAGACCCTGGCTACACCTTC
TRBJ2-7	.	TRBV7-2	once	CASSTGTMGEQYF	TGTGCCAGCAGCACAGGGACGATGGGCGAGCAGTACTTC
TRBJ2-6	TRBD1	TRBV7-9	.	CASSQGQGVPSGANVLTF	TGTGCCAGCAGCCAGGGACAGGGAGTGCCCTCTGGGGCCAACGTCCTGACTTTC
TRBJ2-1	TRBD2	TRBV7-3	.	CASSQTSGRGTYNEQFF	TGTGCCAGCAGCCAGACTAGCGGGAGGGGAACCTACAATGAGCAGTTCTTC
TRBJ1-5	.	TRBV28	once	CASSLSEAGVERPQHF	TGTGCCAGCAGTTTATCCGAGGCAGGGGTAGAGAGGCCCCAGCATTTT
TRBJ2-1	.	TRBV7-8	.	CASSLRGQSYNEQFF	TGTGCCAGCAGCCTCAGAGGACAGTCATACAATGAGCAGTTCTTC
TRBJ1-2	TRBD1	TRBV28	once	CASSGGQGAYGYTF	TGTGCCAGCAGTGGAGGACAGGGGGCGTATGGCTACACCTTC
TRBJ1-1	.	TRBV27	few	CASSLAGSATEAFF	TGTGCCAGCAGTTTGGCAGGGTCGGCCACTGAAGCTTTCTTT
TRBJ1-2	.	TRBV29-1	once	CSAKGNYGYTF	TGCAGCGCAAAAGGGAACTATGGCTACACCTTC
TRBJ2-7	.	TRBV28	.	CASSFQSGVYEQYF	TGTGCCAGCAGTTTTCAGTCGGGAGTCTACGAGCAGTACTTC
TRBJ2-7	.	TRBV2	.	CASSRQGGSYEQYF	TGTGCCAGCAGTCGCCAAGGGGGCTCCTACGAGCAGTACTTC
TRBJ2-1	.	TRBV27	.	CASSPRDSPFGIRNEQFF	TGTGCCAGCAGTCCCCGTGACAGTCCGTTCGGAATACGCAATGAGCAGTTCTTC
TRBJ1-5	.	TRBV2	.	CASSGGTGGYSNQPQHF	TGTGCCAGCAGTGGAGGCACCGGGGGTTATAGCAATCAGCCCCAGCATTTT
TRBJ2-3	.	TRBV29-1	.	CSVEGAGDTQYF	TGCAGCGTTGAAGGGGCCGGCGATACGCAGTATTTT
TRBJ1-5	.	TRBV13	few	CASSIGRTNQPQHF	TGTGCCAGCAGCATCGGACGGACGAATCAGCCCCAGCATTTT
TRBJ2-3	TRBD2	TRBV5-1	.	CASSLARGGGTTDTQYF	TGCGCCAGCAGCTTGGCCAGGGGCGGGGGGACCACAGATACGCAGTATTTT
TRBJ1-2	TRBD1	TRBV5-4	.	CASSSTGYYGYTF	TGTGCCAGCAGCTCGACAGGGTACTATGGCTACACCTTC
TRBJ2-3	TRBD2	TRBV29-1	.	CSVRPPRTSGRGWHQYF	TGCAGCGTTCGACCCCCGCGGACTAGCGGGAGGGGGTGGCATCAGTATTTT
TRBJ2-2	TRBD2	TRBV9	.	CASSPRGTSGIGTGELFF	TGTGCCAGCAGCCCCCGAGGGACTAGCGGGATAGGGACCGGGGAGCTGTTTTTT
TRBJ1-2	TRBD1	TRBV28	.	CASSTPGTGGAFYGYTF	TGTGCCAGCAGTACCCCCGGGACAGGGGGCGCTTTCTATGGCTACACCTTC
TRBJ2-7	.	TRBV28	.	CASSSGVSPRGSYEQYF	TGTGCCAGCAGTTCAGGGGTTAGTCCTCGTGGCTCCTACGAGCAGTACTTC
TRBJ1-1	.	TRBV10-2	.	CASSGRQVGTEAFF	TGCGCCAGCAGTGGCAGACAGGTTGGCACTGAAGCTTTCTTT
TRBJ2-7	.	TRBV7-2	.	CASSWNRPQAFWQYF	TGTGCCAGCAGCTGGAACAGGCCCCAAGCGTTTTGGCAGTACTTC
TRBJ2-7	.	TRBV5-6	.	CASSVGTTYEQYF	TGTGCCAGCAGCGTAGGGACCACCTACGAGCAGTACTTC